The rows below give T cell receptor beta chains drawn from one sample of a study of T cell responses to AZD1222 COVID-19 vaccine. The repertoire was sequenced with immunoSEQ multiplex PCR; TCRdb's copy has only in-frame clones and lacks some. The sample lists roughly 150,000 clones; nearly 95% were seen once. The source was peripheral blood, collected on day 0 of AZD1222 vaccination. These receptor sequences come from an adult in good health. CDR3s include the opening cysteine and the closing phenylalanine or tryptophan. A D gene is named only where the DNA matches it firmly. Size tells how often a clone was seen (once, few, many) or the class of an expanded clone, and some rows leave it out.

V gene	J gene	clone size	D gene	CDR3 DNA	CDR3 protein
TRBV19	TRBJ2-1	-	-	TGTGCCAGTAGTATCGTGGGACACGGGACCTACAATGAGCAGTTCTTC	CASSIVGHGTYNEQFF
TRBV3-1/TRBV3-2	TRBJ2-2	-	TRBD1	TGTGCCAGCAGCTTCCGACAGGGGCTGAACACCGGGGAGCTGTTTTTT	CASSFRQGLNTGELFF
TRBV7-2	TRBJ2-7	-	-	TGTGCCAGCAGCTTAGGACCGACAGGATCCGAGCAGTACTTC	CASSLGPTGSEQYF
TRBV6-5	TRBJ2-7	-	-	TGTGCCAGCAGAGGACAGCGGCCCGGGGGGTACGAGCAGTACTTC	CASRGQRPGGYEQYF
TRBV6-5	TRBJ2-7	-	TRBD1	TGTGCCAGCAGTTACTACCGACAGGGTCGGGAGCAGTACTTC	CASSYYRQGREQYF
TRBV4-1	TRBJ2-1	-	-	TGCGCCAGCAGCCACCCGGGGCTGAGCTCCTACAATGAGCAGTTCTTC	CASSHPGLSSYNEQFF
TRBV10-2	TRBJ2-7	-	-	TGCGCCAGCAGTGAGCTCAACTACGAGCAGTACTTC	CASSELNYEQYF
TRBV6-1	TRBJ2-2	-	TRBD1	TGTGCCAGCAGTGATGGAAGGGGGCTTACCGGGGAGCTGTTTTTT	CASSDGRGLTGELFF
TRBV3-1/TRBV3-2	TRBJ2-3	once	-	TGTGCCAGCAGCCAAGAATGGCGTACGCAGTATTTT	CASSQEWRTQYF
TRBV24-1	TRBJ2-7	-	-	TGTGCCACCAGTGACCATCAAGGGGAACGAGTGAGCGAGCAGTACTTC	CATSDHQGERVSEQYF
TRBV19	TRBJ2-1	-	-	TGTGCCACCAGACAGGGAGGTTTGGGCAATGAGCAGTTCTTC	CATRQGGLGNEQFF
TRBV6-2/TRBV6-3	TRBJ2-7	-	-	TGTGCCAGCAGTTACCGTTCTCGGGGGCGAACATCCTACGAGCAGTACTTC	CASSYRSRGRTSYEQYF
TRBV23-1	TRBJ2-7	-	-	TGCGCCAGCAGTCAATCGCGGCGCGGGGGCCCTTCCTACGAGCAGTACTTC	CASSQSRRGGPSYEQYF
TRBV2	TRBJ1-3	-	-	TGTGCCAGCAGGGGCGGGAACTCTGGAAACACCATATATTTT	CASRGGNSGNTIYF
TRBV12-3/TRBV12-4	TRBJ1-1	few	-	TGTGCCAGCAGCTCCCCCACTGAAGCTTTCTTT	CASSSPTEAFF
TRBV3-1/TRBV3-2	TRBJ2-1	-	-	TGTGCCAGCAGCCCAGCGGCGGGCAATGAGCAGTTCTTC	CASSPAAGNEQFF
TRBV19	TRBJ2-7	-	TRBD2	TGTGCCAGTAGTCTCGGACTAGCGGGAGAGTACGAGCAGTACTTC	CASSLGLAGEYEQYF
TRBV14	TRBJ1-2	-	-	TGTGCCAGCAGCCAGGGATTTAACTATGGCTACACCTTC	CASSQGFNYGYTF
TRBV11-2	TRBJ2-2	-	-	TGTGCCAGCAGCCACACAGCGGGTGCCGGGGAGCTGTTTTTT	CASSHTAGAGELFF
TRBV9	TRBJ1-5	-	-	TGTGCCAGCAGCGTAGGGAATAGCAATCAGCCCCAGCATTTT	CASSVGNSNQPQHF
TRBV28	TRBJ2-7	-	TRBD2	TGTGCCAGCAGGGCCAGCGGGAGATACTACGAGCAGTACTTC	CASRASGRYYEQYF
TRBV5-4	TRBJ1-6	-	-	TGTGCCAGCAGCTCCTCGGAGCGGAGTAAGGCCCTCCACTTT	CASSSSERSKALHF
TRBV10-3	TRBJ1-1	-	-	TGTGCCATCAGGCCGACATGGGGGATTGACACTGAAGCTTTCTTT	CAIRPTWGIDTEAFF
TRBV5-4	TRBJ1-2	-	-	TGTGCCAGCAGCAGGGTTCAGGGGAGGGATGGCTACACCTTC	CASSRVQGRDGYTF
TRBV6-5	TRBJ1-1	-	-	TGTGCCAGCATCGGCCAGGGCGTGAACACTGAAGCTTTCTTT	CASIGQGVNTEAFF
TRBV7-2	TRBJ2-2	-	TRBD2	TGTGCCAGCAGCCCGGGGGCGGGAGGGAACACCGGGGAGCTGTTTTTT	CASSPGAGGNTGELFF
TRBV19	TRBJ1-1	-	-	TGTGCCAGACCCACATCTGAAGCTTTCTTT	CARPTSEAFF
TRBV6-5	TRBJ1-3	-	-	TGTGCCAGCAGACAATCGGGTTCGCACACCATATATTTT	CASRQSGSHTIYF
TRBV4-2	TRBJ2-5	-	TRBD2	TGTGCCAGCAGCCAAGCCGGGACTAGCGGTCAGGAGACCCAGTACTTC	CASSQAGTSGQETQYF
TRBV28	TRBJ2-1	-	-	TGTGCCAGCAGTTCGGGGACGCATTCCTACAATGAGCAGTTCTTC	CASSSGTHSYNEQFF
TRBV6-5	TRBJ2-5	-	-	TGTGCCAGCAGTTACTCGATGGGTTCGACCCAGTACTTC	CASSYSMGSTQYF
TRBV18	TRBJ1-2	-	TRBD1	TGTGCCAGCTCACAGGGGGCCGGACTTACTAAGAACTATGGCTACACCTTC	CASSQGAGLTKNYGYTF
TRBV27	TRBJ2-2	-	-	TGTGCCAGCAGTTTTAGGGCGGGTGGGGAGCTGTTTTTT	CASSFRAGGELFF
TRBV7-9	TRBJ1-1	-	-	TGTGCCAGCAGCTTTGGGGGATCTCGTGCTGAAGCTTTCTTT	CASSFGGSRAEAFF
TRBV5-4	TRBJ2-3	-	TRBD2	TGTGCCAGCGGACTAGCGGGGAGAAGGAGGACAGATACGCAGTATTTT	CASGLAGRRRTDTQYF
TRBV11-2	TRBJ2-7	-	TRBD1	TGTGCCAGCAGCTTAGGGGAGACAGGGCCTAACTACGAGCAGTACTTC	CASSLGETGPNYEQYF
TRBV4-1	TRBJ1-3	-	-	TGCGCCAGCAGCCAATTAGGGTTTGGAAACACCATATATTTT	CASSQLGFGNTIYF
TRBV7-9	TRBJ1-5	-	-	TGTGCCAGCAGCTTAGCGAGTGTGGCAACCACGGGGGATCAGCCCCAGCATTTT	CASSLASVATTGDQPQHF
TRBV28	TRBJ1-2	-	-	TGTGCCAGCAGTCCCGGGGGCGCAGTTGGCTACACCTTC	CASSPGGAVGYTF
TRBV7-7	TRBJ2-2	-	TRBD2	TGTGCCAGCGGCAGGTCTAGCGGGAACACCGGGGAGCTGTTTTTT	CASGRSSGNTGELFF
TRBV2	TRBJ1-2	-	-	TGTGCCAGCAGGGCGACAGCGGGGGACTATGGCTACACCTTC	CASRATAGDYGYTF
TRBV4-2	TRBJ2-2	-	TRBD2	TGTGCCAGCAGCCAACCCGGACTAGCGGGAGCCATATTGGACACCGGGGAGCTGTTTTTT	CASSQPGLAGAILDTGELFF